The clone carrying this TCR beta chain was seen repeatedly, ten times or more. The study separated CD4+ cells into CD45RA+ naive and CD45RA-negative memory subsets. The entry originates in a study of shared clonotypes between healthy human individuals. The authors' processing: Filtering differed because ImmunoSEQ produced junction-only sequences that carried no quality scores. Clones were read by immunoSEQ multiplex PCR, and TCRdb kept only the in-frame ones, dropping some. That table supplies the V and J calls and clone size; D and trimming were determined from the DNA. This table has 2 million to 3 million clones, roughly 93% appearing once. CDR1 SGHRS and CDR2 YFSETQ come from the germline V gene. The CDR3 extends over 15 amino acids. Germline trimming cut 3 bases from V and 2 bases from J; bases unmatched to any gene: 3.

The sequence was obtained from a man aged 18 to 30 in good health. Some clones in this sample may be carry-over from other donors' samples. The specimen was naive CD4+ T cells from PBMCs. Subset in this sample: CD45RA+ positively selected. This chain connects TRBV5-1 to TRBJ1-3; the match to TRBD1 covers 9 bases. The CDR3 bases are TGCGCCAGCAGCTCGGGGGACAGGGCTGGAAACACCATATATTTT. This translates into CASSSGDRAGNTIYF.